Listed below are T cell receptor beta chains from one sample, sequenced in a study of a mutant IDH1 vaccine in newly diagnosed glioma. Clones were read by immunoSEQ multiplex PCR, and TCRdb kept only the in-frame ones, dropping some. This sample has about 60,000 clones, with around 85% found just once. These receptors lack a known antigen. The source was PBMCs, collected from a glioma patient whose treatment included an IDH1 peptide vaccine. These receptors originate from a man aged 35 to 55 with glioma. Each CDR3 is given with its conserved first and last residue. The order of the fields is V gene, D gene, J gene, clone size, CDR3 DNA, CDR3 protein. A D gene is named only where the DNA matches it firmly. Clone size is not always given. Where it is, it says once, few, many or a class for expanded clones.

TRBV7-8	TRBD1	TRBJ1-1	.	TGTGCCAGCAGCTCCGGACAGGGGAGAACTGAAGCTTTCTTT	CASSSGQGRTEAFF
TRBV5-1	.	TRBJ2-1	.	TGCGCCAGCAGCTTAGGCGAGGTTACCGATGAGCAGTTCTTC	CASSLGEVTDEQFF
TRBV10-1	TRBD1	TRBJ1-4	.	TGCGCCAGCCGTGGGTTGGGACAGGGGGCCCTAGCTAATGAAAAACTGTTTTTT	CASRGLGQGALANEKLFF
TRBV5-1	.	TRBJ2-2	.	TGCGCCAGCAGCTTGGGGCACACTGGGGGAGACGGGGAGCTGTTTTTT	CASSLGHTGGDGELFF
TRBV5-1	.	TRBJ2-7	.	TGCGCCAGCAGCTTGGACCGCTACGAGCAGTACTTC	CASSLDRYEQYF
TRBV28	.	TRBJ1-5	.	TGTGCCAGCAGTTCCCCGGCCGTAAATGTGGGGTATAGCAATCAGCCCCAGCATTTT	CASSSPAVNVGYSNQPQHF
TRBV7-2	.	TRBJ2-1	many	TGTGCCAGCAGCTTAACTAGAGCTGAGCAGTTCTTC	CASSLTRAEQFF
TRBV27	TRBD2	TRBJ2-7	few	TGTGCCAGCACCCGCAGCGGGGGCGCCTACGAGCAGTACTTC	CASTRSGGAYEQYF
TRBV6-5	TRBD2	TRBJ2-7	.	TGTGCCAGCACCGTAGCGGGAGGGCGTGGCTACGAGCAGTACTTC	CASTVAGGRGYEQYF
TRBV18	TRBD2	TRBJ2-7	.	TGTGCCAGCTCACCAGGGCTAGCGGGCGGACCCTCCTACGAGCAGTACTTC	CASSPGLAGGPSYEQYF
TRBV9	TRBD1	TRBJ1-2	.	TGTGCCAGCAGCGTAGGGTGGACAGGCTTTGACTATGGCTACACCTTC	CASSVGWTGFDYGYTF
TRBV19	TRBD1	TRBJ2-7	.	TGTGCCAGTAGTATAGCGATCACAGGGGTCCCCTACGAGCAGTACTTC	CASSIAITGVPYEQYF
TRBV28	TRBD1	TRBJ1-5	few	TGTGCCAGCAGTTCTTCCGGGACAGGCTTTCAGCCCCAGCATTTT	CASSSSGTGFQPQHF
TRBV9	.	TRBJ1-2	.	TGTGCCAGCAGCACCGACAGTTATGGCTACACCTTC	CASSTDSYGYTF
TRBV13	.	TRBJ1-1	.	TGTGCCAGCAGCCGCCCCGAGGCAGGCCCGAACACTGAAGCTTTCTTT	CASSRPEAGPNTEAFF
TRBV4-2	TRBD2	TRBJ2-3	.	TGTGCCAGCAGTGTAGCGGGAGAAGGAGGAGATACGCAGTATTTT	CASSVAGEGGDTQYF
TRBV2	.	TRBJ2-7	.	TGTGCCAGCAGTGAAGCGGGGAGAGAGCAGTACTTC	CASSEAGREQYF
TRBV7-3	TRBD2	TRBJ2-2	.	TGTGCCAGCAGCCCAAATACGGGAGGGCCAAGCGGGGAGCTGTTTTTT	CASSPNTGGPSGELFF
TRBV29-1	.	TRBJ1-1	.	TGCAGCGTTGGACAGGCCCAGGATCCCTCGGTGGCTTTCTTT	CSVGQAQDPSVAFF
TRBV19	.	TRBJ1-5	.	TGTGCCAGTAGTATACAGGTGGGGGATCAGCCCCAGCATTTT	CASSIQVGDQPQHF
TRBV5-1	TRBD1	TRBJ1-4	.	TGCGCCAGCAGCTTGAGGTCAGGGGGCCTAGGAGAAAAACTGTTTTTT	CASSLRSGGLGEKLFF
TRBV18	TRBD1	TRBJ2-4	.	TGTGCCAGCTCACCGACAGGGGGCGGATCGACCAAAAACATTCAGTACTTC	CASSPTGGGSTKNIQYF
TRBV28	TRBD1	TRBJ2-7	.	TGTGCCACCCGGACAGGGTTCGACGAGCAGTACTTC	CATRTGFDEQYF
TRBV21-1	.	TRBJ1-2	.	TGTGCCAGCAGCAAAGCAACAGCTTATGGCTACACCTTC	CASSKATAYGYTF
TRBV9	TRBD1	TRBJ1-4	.	TGTGCCAGCAGCGGACAGGGGGGAGCAAGTGAAAAACTGTTTTTT	CASSGQGGASEKLFF
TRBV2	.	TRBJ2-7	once	TGTGCCAGCAGCCCGCGGGATTCCTACGAGCAGTACTTC	CASSPRDSYEQYF
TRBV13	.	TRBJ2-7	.	TGTGCCAGCAGCCAATTTAGTTACGAGCAGTACTTC	CASSQFSYEQYF
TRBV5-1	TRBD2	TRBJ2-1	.	TGCGCCAGCAGCTTGTTTACTAGCGGGATAAGTGAGCAGTTCTTC	CASSLFTSGISEQFF
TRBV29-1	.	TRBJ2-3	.	TGCAGCTCCCAAGAATCCGGGTATGATAGAGATACGCAGTATTTT	CSSQESGYDRDTQYF
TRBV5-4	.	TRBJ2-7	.	TGTGCCAGCAGCCCTCGCCAGGGTCCCTACGAGCAGTACTTC	CASSPRQGPYEQYF